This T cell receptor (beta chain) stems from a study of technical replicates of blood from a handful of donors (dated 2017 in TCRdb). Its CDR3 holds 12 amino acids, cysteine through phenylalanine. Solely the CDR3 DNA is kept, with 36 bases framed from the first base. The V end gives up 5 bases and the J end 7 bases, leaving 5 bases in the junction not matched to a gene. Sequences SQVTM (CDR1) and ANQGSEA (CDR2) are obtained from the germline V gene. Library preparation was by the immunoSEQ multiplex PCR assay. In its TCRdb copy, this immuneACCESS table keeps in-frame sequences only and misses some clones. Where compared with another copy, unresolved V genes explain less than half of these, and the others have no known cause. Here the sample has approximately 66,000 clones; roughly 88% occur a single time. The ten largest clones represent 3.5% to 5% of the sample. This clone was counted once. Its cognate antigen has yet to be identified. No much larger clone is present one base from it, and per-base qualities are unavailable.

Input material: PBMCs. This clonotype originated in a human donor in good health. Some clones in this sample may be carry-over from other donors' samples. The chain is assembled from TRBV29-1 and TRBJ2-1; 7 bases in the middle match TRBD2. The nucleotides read TGCAGCGTTTACGGCGGGGGAAATGAGCAGTTCTTC. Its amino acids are CSVYGGGNEQFF.